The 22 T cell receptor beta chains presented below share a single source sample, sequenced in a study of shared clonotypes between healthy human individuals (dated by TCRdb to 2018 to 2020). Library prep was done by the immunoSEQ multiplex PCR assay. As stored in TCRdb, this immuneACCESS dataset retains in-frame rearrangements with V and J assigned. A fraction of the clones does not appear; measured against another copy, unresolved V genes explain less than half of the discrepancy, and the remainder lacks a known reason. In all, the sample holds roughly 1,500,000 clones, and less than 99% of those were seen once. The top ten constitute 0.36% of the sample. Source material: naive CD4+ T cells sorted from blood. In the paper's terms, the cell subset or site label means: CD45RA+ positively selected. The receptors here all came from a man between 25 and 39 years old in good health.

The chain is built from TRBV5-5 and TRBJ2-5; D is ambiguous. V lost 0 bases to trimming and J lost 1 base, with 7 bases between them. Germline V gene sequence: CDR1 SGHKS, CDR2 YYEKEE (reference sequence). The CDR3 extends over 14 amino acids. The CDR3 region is CASSLVRAQETQYF. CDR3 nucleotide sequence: TGTGCCAGCAGCTTGGTAAGGGCCCAAGAGACCCAGTACTTC. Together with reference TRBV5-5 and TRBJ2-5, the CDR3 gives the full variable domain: DAGVTQSPTHLIKTRGQQVTLRCSPISGHKSVSWYQQVLGQGPQFIFQYYEKEERGRGNFPDRFSARQFPNYSSELNVNALLLGDSALYLCASSLVRAQETQYFGPGTRLLVL.

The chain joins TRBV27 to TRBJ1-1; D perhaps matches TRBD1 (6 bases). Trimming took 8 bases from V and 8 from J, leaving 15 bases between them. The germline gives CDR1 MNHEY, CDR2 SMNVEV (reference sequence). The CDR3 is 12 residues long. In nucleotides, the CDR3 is TGTGCCAGCTCCCAGGGGTCTTCCGAAGCTTTCTTT. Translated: CASSQGSSEAFF.

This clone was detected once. The CDR3 DNA reads as TGTGCCAGCAGCGAACAACGCGGAGGGACAGCCTCTAACTATGGCTACACCTTC. It translates to CASSEQRGGTASNYGYTF. The chain recombines TRBV7-9 with TRBJ1-2, with 7 bases that match TRBD1. CDR3 length equals 18 residues. The trim removed 5 bases at V and 0 bases at J, leaving 15 bases unmatched. Germline-derived CDR1 and CDR2 are SEHNR and FQNEAQ (reference sequence).

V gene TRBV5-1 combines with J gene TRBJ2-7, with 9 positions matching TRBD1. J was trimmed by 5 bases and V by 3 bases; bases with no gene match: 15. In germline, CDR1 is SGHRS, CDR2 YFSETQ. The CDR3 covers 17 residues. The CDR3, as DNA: TGCGCCAGCAGCTCCGGGACAGGGATCTCTCCCTTGCACGAGCAGTACTTC. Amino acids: CASSSGTGISPLHEQYF.

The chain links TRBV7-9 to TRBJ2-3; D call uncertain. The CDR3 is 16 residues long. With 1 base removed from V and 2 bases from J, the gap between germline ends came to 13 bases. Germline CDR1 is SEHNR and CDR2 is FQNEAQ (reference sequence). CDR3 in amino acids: CASSLETIRNTDTQYF. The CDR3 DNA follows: TGTGCCAGCAGCTTAGAAACAATTCGGAACACAGATACGCAGTATTTT.

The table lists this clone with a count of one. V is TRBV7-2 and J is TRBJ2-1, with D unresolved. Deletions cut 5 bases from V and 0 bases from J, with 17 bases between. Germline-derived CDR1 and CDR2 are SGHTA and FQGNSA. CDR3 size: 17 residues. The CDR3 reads CASSAGSIASSYNEQFF. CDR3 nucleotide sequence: TGTGCCAGCAGCGCCGGGTCTATAGCAAGCTCCTACAATGAGCAGTTCTTC.

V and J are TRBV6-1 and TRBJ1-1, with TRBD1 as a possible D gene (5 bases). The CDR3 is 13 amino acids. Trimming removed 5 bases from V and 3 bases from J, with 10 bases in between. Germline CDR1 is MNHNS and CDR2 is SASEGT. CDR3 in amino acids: CASSQRGYTEAFF. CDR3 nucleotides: TGTGCCAGCAGTCAAAGGGGCTACACTGAAGCTTTCTTT.

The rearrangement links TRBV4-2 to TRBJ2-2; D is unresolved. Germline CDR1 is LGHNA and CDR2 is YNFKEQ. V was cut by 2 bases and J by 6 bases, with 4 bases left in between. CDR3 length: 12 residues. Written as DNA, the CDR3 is TGTGCCAGCAGCCAACAGGCCGGGGAGCTGTTTTTT. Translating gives CASSQQAGELFF.

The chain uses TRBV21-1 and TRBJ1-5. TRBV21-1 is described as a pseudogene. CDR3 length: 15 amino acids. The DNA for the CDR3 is TGTGCCAGCAGCAAAGTGACCCAGATCAATCAGCCCCAGCATTTT. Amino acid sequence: CASSKVTQINQPQHF.

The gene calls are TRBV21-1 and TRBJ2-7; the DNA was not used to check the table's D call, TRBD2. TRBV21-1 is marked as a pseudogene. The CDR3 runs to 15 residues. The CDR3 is CASSKDRGIRVEQYF. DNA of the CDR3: TGTGCCAGCAGCAAAGATCGAGGTATTAGAGTCGAGCAGTACTTC.

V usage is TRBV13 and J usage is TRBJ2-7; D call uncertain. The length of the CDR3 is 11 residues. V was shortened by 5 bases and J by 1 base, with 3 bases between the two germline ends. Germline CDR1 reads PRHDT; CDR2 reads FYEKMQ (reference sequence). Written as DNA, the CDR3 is TGTGCCAGCAGCAGATCCTACGAGCAGTACTTC. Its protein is CASSRSYEQYF.

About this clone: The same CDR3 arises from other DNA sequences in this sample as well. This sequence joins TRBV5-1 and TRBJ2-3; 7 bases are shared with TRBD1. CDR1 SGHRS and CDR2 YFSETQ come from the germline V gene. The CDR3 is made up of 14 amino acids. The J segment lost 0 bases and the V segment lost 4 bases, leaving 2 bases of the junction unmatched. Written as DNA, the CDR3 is TGCGCCAGCAGCCTGGACAGGAGCACAGATACGCAGTATTTT. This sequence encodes CASSLDRSTDTQYF.

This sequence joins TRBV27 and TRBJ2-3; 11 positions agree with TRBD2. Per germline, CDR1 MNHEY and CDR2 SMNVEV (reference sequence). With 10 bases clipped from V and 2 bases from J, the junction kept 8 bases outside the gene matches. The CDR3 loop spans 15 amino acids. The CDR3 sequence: CATISGRAPTDTQYF. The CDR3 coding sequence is TGTGCCACCATTAGCGGGAGGGCCCCCACAGATACGCAGTATTTT.

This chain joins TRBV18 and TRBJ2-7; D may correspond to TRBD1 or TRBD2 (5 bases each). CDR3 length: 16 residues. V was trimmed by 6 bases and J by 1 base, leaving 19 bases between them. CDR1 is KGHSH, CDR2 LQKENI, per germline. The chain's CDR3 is CASSRPTGPHSYEQYF. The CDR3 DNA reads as TGTGCCAGCTCGCGTCCTACGGGGCCCCATTCCTACGAGCAGTACTTC.

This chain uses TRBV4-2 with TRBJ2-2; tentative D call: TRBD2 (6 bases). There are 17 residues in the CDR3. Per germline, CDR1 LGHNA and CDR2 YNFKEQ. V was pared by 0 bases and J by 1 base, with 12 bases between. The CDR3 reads CASSQEVSGMNTGELFF. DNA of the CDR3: TGTGCCAGCAGCCAAGAAGTTAGCGGAATGAACACCGGGGAGCTGTTTTTT.

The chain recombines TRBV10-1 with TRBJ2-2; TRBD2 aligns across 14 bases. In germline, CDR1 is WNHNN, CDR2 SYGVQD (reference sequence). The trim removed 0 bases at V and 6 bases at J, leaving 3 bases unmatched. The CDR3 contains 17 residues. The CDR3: CASSESGLAGEAGELFF. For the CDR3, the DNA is TGCGCCAGCAGTGAGTCGGGACTAGCGGGAGAAGCCGGGGAGCTGTTTTTT.

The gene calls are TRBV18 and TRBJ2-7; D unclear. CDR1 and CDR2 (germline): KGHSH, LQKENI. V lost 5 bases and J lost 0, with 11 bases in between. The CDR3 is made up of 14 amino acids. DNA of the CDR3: TGTGCCAGCTCAGGTATGGCAGCCTCCTACGAGCAGTACTTC. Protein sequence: CASSGMAASYEQYF.

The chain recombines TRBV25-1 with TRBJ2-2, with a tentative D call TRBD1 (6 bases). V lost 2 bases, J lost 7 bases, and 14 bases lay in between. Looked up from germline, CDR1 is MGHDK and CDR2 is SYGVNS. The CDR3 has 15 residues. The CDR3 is CASSEADSWLGELFF. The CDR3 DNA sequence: TGTGCCAGCAGTGAAGCGGACAGCTGGCTCGGGGAGCTGTTTTTT.

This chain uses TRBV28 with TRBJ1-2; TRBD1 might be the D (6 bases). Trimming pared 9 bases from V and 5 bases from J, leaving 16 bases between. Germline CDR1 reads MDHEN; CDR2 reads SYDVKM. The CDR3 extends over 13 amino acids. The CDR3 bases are TGTGCCAGTACAACGGGGGCTTCGTATGGCTACACCTTC. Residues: CASTTGASYGYTF.

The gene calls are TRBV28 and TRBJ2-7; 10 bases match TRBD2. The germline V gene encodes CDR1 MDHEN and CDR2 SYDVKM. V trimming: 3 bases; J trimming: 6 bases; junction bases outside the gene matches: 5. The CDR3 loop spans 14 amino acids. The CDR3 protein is CASSLWGLASEQYF. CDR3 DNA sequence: TGTGCCAGCAGTTTGTGGGGACTAGCGAGCGAGCAGTACTTC.

CDR3 coding DNA: TGCGCCAGCAGCTTGGGCAGGGGGCCAGATGGCTACACCTTC. Translation: CASSLGRGPDGYTF. The rearrangement uses TRBV5-1 and TRBJ1-2; TRBD1 matches 8 bases. The germline gives CDR1 SGHRS, CDR2 YFSETQ. CDR3 length: 14 amino acids. V shed 0 bases, J shed 6 bases, and the junction held 4 bases outside the gene matches. The whole variable domain, remainder taken from reference TRBV5-1 and TRBJ1-2, is KAGVTQTPRYLIKTRGQQVTLSCSPISGHRSVSWYQQTPGQGLQFLFEYFSETQRNKGNFPGRFSGRQFSNSRSEMNVSTLELGDSALYLCASSLGRGPDGYTFGSGTRLTVV.

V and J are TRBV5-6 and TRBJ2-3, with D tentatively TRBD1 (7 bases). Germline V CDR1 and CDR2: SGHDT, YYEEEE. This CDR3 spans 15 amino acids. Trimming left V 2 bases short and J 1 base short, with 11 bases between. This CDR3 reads CASSFRGVGTDTQYF. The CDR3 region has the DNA TGTGCCAGCAGCTTCAGGGGGGTGGGCACAGATACGCAGTATTTT.